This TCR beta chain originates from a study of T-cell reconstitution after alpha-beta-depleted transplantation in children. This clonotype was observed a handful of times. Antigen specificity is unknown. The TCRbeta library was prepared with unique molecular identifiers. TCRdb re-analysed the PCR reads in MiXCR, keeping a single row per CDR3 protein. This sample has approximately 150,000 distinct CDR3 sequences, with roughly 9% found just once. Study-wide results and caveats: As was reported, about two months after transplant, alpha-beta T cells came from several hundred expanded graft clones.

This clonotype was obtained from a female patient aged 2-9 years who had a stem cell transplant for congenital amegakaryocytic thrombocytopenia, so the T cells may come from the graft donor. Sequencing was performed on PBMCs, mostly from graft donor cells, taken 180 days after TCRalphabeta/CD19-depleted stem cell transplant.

The CDR3 region is CSARDPASGIEAGELFF. The CDR3 coding sequence is TGCAGTGCTAGAGATCCGGCTAGCGGGATCGAGGCCGGGGAGCTGTTTTTT. This chain links TRBV20-1 with TRBJ2-2, with 9 bases aligning to TRBD2. V shed 0 bases, J shed 6 bases, and the junction held 11 bases outside the gene matches. The CDR3 covers 17 residues. Germline CDR1 DFQATT, CDR2 SNEGSKA (reference sequence).